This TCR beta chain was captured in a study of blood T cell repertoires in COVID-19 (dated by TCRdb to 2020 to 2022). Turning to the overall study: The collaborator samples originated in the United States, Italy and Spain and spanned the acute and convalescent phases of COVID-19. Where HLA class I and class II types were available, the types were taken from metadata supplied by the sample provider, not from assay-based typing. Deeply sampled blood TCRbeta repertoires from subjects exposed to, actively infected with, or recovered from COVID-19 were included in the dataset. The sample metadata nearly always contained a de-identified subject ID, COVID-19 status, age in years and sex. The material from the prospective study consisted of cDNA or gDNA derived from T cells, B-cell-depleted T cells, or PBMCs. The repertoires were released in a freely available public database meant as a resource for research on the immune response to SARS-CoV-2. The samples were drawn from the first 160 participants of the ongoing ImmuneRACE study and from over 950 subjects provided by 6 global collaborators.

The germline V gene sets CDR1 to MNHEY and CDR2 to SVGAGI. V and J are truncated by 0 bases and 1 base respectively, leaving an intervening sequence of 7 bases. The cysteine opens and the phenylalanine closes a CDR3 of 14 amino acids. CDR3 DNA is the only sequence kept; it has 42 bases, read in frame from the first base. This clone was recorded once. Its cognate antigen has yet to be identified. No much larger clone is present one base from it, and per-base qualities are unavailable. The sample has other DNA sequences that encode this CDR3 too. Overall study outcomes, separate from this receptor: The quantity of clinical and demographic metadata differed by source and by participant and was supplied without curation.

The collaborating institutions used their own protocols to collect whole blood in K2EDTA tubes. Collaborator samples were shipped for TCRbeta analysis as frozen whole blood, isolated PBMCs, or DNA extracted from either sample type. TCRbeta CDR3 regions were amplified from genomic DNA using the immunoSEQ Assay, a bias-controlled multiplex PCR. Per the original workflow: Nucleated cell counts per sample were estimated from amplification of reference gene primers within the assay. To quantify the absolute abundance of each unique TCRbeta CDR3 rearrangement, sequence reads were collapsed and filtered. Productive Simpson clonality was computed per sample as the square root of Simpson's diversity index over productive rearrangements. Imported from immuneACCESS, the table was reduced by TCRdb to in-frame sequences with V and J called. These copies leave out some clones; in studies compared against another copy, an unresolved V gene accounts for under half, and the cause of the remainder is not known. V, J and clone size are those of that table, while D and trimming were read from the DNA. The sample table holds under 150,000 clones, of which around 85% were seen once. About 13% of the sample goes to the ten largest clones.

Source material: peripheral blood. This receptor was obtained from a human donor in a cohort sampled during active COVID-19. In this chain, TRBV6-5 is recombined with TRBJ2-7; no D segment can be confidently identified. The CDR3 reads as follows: CASSYSAGSYEQYF. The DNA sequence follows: TGTGCCAGCAGTTACTCCGCAGGATCCTACGAGCAGTACTTC.